This entry concerns a single T cell receptor beta chain. Its specificity is not known. Clones were read by immunoSEQ multiplex PCR, and TCRdb kept only the in-frame ones, dropping some. This sample has some 140,000 clones; approximately 94% occur once, and the top ten carry under 4%. These data originate in a study of T cell responses to AZD1222 COVID-19 vaccine. Germline CDR1 is SNHLY and CDR2 is FYNNEI. The CDR3 has 16 amino acids. Trimming took off 3 bases at V and 3 bases at J, with 15 bases between the two ends. Study-level findings and limits: Seropositivity was recorded at baseline in only a handful of AZD1222 recipients. None of the repertoires were sampled until the peak T cell response had passed. Rises in breadth and depth of Spike-specific TCRs came after two AZD1222 doses.

The clonotype originates from an adult in good health. This sequence joins TRBV2 and TRBJ2-1, with D perhaps matching TRBD1 or TRBD2 (5 bases each). The sample was peripheral blood, taken on day 0 of AZD1222 vaccination. The CDR3: CASSDDPRGVYNEQFF. As DNA, the CDR3 is TGTGCCAGCAGTGACGACCCTAGAGGGGTCTACAATGAGCAGTTCTTC.